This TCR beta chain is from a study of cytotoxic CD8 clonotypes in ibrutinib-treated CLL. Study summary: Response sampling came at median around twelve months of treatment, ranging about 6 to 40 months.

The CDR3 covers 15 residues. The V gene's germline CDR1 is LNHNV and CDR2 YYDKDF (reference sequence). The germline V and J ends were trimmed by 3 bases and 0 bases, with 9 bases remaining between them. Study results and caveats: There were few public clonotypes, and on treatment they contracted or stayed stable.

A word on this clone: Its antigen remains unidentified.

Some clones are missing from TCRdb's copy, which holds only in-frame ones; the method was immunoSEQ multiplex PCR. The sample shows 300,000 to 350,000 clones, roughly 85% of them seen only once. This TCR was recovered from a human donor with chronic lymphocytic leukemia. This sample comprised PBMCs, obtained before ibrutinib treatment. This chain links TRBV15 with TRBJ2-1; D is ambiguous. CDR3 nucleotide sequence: TGTGCCACCAGCAGGAATTCAGGCTCCTACAATGAGCAGTTCTTC. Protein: CATSRNSGSYNEQFF.